The entry below describes one T cell receptor (beta chain). This clone's antigen is unknown. The sample holds no much larger clone one base away, and base qualities are not on file. Library preparation was by the immunoSEQ multiplex PCR assay. The paper's processing steps were these. A statistical classification framework was built to diagnose cytomegalovirus status from the catalog of TCR beta chain sequences. The clones in this table, taken by TCRdb from immuneACCESS, are in-frame only. Not every clone is retained; where verified, under half of the shortfall comes from an unresolved V gene, and the cause of the rest is unknown. V, J and clone size reflect that table, while D and trimming were determined from the DNA. The sample table lists around 150,000 clones, approximately 84% of them with a count of one. The biggest ten clones account for roughly 30% of the sample. This specimen belongs to a study of cytomegalovirus exposure and HLA in healthy donors (dated by TCRdb to the late 2010s). For context, the study as a whole: According to a later analysis, one platform produced both the 110 or so validation repertoires and the roughly 640 repertoires of the first cohort. The study was designed to test whether signatures of past pathogen exposure could be identified by cataloging public T cell receptors. A separate validation cohort of 100 to 150 different subjects was used in addition to the 666-subject first cohort. To predict cytomegalovirus infection status, the study combined high-throughput TCR immunosequencing, statistical association of individual TCRs with disease status, and machine learning. Overall study results and their limits: In vitro tests confirmed that three of the cytomegalovirus-associated TCR beta chains recognize cytomegalovirus antigens. The authors suggested that the approach could potentially be extended to other disease states and immunological phenotypes. The validation cohort had no HLA typing available for a later analysis, so co-occurrence within that cohort was assessed over all 120 or so repertoires. Cytomegalovirus status was reported to be diagnosed by the classifier with high specificity and sensitivity in both the original and validation cohorts. The study gave a list of 150 to 200 TCR beta chains associated with cytomegalovirus. Of the cluster scores, roughly 93% were above 0 in a later analysis, which found that TCRs clustered in the first cohort also tended to co-occur in the 95 to 150 validation repertoires. While some public TCRs were present in many individuals, most TCR sequences turned up only very rarely across donors.

The donors were included in the validation cohort of some 110 subjects, a group kept apart from the roughly 730-subject first cohort. Sequencing was performed on PBMCs. The clonotype was recovered from a man aged 25-45 years in good health and CMV-seropositive.

Read as DNA, the sequence is TGTGCCAGCAGCCCCCAGGCAGGGGGAAACACCGGGGAGCTGTTTTTT. It translates as CASSPQAGGNTGELFF. The rearranged chain carries TRBV7-2 and TRBJ2-2; a stretch of 7 junction bases matches TRBD1. The CDR3, from cysteine to phenylalanine, totals 16 residues. The read is trimmed to its CDR3 DNA, 48 bases read in frame from base 1. Trimming leaves V shorter by 5 bases and J shorter by 2 bases, with the junction holding 8 bases beyond the gene matches. Taken from the germline V gene, the CDR1 and CDR2 loops are SGHTA and FQGNSA.